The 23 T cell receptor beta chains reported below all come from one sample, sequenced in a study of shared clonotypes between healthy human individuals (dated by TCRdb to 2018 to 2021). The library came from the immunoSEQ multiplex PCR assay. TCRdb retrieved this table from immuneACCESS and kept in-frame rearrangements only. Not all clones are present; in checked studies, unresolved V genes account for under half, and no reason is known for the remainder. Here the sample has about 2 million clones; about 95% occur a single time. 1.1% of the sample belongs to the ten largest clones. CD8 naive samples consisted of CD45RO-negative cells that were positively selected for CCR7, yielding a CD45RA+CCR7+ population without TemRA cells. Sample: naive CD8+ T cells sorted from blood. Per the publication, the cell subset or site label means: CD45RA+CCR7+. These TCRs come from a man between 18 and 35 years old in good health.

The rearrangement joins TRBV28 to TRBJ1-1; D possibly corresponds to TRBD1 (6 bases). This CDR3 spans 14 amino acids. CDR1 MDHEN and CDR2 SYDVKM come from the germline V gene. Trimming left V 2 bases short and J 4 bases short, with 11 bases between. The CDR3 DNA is TGTGCCAGCAGTTTAAGGTCAGGGGCCACTGAAGCTTTCTTT. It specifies CASSLRSGATEAFF. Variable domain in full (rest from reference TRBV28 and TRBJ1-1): DVKVTQSSRYLVKRTGEKVFLECVQDMDHENMFWYRQDPGLGLRLIYFSYDVKMKEKGDIPEGYSVSREKKERFSLILESASTNQTSMYLCASSLRSGATEAFFGQGTRLTVV.

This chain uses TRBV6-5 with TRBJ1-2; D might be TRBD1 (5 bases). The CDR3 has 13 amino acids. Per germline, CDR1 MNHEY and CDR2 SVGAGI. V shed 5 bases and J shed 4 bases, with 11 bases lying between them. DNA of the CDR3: TGTGCCAGCAGTGCAGGGTCTGGCTATGGCTACACCTTC. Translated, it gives CASSAGSGYGYTF.

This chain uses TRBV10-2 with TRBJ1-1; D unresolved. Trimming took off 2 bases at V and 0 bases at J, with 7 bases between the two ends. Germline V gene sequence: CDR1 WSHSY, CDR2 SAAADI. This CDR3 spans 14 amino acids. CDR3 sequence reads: CASSETGMNTEAFF. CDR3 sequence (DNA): TGCGCCAGCAGTGAGACCGGGATGAACACTGAAGCTTTCTTT.

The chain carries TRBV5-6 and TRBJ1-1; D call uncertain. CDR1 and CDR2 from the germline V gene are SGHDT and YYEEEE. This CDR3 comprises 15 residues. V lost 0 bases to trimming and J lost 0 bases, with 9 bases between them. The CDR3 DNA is TGTGCCAGCAGCTTGGCATGGGGAATGAACACTGAAGCTTTCTTT. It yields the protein CASSLAWGMNTEAFF.

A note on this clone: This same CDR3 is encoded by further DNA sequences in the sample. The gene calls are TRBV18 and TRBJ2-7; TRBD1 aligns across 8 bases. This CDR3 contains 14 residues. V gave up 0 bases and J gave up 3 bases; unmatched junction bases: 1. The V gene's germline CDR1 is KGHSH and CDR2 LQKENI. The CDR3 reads CASSPPGQGYEQYF. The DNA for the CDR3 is TGTGCCAGCTCACCACCCGGACAGGGCTACGAGCAGTACTTC.

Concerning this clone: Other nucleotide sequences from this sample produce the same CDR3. CDR3: CASSLTQFNQPQHF. The CDR3 DNA reads as TGTGCCAGCAGTTTAACTCAGTTCAATCAGCCCCAGCATTTT. The chain employs TRBV27 and TRBJ1-5; D uncertain. Germline lookup yields CDR1 MNHEY and CDR2 SMNVEV (reference sequence). V lost 2 bases and J 3 bases, leaving 8 bases between the germline ends. The CDR3 consists of 14 residues.

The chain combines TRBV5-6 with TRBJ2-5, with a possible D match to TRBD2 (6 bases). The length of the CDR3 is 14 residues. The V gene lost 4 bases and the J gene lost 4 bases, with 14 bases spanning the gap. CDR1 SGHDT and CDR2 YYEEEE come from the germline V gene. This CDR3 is CASSTSTSRETQYF. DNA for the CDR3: TGTGCCAGCAGCACTTCGACTAGTAGAGAGACCCAGTACTTC.

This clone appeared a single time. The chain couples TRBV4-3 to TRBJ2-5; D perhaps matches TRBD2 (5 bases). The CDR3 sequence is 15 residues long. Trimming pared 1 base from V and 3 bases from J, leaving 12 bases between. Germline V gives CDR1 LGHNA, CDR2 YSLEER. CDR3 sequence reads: CASSQVLDGKETQYF. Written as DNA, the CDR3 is TGCGCCAGCAGCCAAGTCCTGGACGGGAAAGAGACCCAGTACTTC.

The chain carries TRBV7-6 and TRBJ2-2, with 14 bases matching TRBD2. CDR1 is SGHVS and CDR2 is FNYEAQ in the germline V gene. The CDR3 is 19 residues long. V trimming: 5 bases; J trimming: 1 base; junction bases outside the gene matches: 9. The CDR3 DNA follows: TGTGCCAGCAGCCCCAACCCGGGACTAGCGGGAGAGAACACCGGGGAGCTGTTTTTT. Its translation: CASSPNPGLAGENTGELFF.

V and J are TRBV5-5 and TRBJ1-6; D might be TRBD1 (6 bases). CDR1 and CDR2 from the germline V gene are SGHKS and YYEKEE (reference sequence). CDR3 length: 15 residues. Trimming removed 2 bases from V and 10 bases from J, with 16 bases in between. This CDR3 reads CASSFYRGANSPLHF. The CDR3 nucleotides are TGTGCCAGCAGCTTTTATAGGGGGGCGAACTCACCCCTCCACTTT.

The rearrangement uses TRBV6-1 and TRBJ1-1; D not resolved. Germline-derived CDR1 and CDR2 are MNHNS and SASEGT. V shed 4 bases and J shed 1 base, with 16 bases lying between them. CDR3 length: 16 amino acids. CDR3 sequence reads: CASSGSSYVWNTEAFF. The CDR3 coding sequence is TGTGCCAGCAGTGGCTCCAGTTATGTATGGAACACTGAAGCTTTCTTT.

This CDR3 is CASSGYTTSQETQYF. CDR3 DNA sequence: TGCGCCAGCAGCGGGTATACCACATCCCAAGAGACCCAGTACTTC. The genes are TRBV4-1 and TRBJ2-5, with D uncertain. Trimming stripped 5 bases from V and 1 base from J, with 14 bases between. The CDR3 has 15 residues. Germline V lookup: CDR1 MGHRA, CDR2 YSYEKL.

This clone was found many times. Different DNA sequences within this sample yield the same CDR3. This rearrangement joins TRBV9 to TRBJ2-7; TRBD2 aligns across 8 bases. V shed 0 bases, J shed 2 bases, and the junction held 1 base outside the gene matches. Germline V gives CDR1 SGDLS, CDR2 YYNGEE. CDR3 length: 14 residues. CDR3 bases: TGTGCCAGCAGCGTAGGCGGGGGGACCTACGAGCAGTACTTC. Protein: CASSVGGGTYEQYF.

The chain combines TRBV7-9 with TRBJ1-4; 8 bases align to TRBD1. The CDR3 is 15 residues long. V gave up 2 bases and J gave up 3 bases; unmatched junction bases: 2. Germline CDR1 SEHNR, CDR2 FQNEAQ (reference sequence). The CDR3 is CASSLSGGPNEKLFF. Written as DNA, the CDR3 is TGTGCCAGCAGCTTATCAGGGGGCCCTAATGAAAAACTGTTTTTT.

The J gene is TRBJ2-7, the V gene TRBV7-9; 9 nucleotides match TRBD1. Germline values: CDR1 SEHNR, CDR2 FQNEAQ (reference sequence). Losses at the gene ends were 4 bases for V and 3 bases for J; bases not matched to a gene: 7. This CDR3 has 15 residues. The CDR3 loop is CASSSDETGGYEQYF. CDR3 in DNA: TGTGCCAGCAGCTCAGACGAGACAGGGGGCTACGAGCAGTACTTC.

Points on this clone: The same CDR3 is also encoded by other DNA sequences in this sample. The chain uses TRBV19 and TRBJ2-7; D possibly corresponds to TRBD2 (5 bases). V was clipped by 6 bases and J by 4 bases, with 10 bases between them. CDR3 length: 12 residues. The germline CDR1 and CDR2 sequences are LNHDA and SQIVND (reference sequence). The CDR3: CASSPGGYEQYF. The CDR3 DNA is TGTGCCAGTAGCCCCGGCGGGTACGAGCAGTACTTC. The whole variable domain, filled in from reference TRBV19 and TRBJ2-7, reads DGGITQSPKYLFRKEGQNVTLSCEQNLNHDAMYWYRQDPGQGLRLIYYSQIVNDFQKGDIAEGYSVSREKKESFPLTVTSAQKNPTAFYLCASSPGGYEQYFGPGTRLTVT.

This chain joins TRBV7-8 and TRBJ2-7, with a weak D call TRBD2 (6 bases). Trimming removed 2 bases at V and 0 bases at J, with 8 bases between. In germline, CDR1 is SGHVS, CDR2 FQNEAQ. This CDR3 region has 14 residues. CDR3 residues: CASSLIADSYEQYF. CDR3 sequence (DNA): TGTGCCAGCAGCTTAATAGCGGACTCCTACGAGCAGTACTTC.

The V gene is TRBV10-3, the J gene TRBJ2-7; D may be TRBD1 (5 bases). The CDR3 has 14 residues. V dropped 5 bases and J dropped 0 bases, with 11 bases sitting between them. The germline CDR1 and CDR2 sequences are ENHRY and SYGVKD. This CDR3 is CAISRTTVSYEQYF. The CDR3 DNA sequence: TGTGCCATCAGTCGGACGACAGTCTCCTACGAGCAGTACTTC.

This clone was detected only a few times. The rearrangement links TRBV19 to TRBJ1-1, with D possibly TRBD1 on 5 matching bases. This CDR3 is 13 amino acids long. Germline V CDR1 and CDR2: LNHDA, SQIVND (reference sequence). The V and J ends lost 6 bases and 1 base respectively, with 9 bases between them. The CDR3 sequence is CASSYRGNTEAFF. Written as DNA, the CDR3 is TGTGCCAGTAGCTATAGGGGGAACACTGAAGCTTTCTTT.

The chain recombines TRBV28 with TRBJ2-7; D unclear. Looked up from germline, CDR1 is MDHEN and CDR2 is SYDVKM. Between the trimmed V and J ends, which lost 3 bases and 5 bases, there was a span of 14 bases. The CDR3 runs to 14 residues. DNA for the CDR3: TGTGCCAGCAGTTTGGAAACGGTTTCCGACGAGCAGTACTTC. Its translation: CASSLETVSDEQYF.

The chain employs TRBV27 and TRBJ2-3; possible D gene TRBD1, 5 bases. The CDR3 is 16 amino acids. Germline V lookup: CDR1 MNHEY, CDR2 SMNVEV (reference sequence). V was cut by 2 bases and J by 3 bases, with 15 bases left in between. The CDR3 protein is CASSLMRQGWTDTQYF. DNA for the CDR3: TGTGCCAGCAGTTTAATGAGGCAGGGTTGGACAGATACGCAGTATTTT.

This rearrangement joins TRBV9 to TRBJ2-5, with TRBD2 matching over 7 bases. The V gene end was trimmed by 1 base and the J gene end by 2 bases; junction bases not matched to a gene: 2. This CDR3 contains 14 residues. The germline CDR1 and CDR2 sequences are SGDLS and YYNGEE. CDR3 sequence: CASSVRAGQETQYF. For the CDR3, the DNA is TGTGCCAGCAGCGTAAGAGCGGGACAAGAGACCCAGTACTTC.

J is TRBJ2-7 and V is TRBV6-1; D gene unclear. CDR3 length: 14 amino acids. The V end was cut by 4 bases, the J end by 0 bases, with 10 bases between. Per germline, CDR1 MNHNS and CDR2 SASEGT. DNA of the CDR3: TGTGCCAGCAGTGTCTGGCAGGACTCCTACGAGCAGTACTTC. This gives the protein CASSVWQDSYEQYF.